This T cell receptor beta chain was sequenced during a study of T cell repertoires in cytomegalovirus infection. Study observations and caveats: In two of eight donors, the top clonotype was HLA-C-restricted CMV-specific.

Germline CDR1 DFQATT, CDR2 SNEGSKA (reference sequence). CDR3 length equals 14 residues. V was cut by 1 base and J by 6 bases, with 13 bases left in between. TCRdb re-called the reads with MiXCR, one entry per CDR3 protein. The repertoire holds a few hundred thousand distinct CDR3 sequences, with 40% as singletons. As regards this clonotype: Its antigen is currently unknown.

Specimen: cultured PBMCs, collected from culture after CMV antigen stimulation. The chain joins TRBV20-1 to TRBJ2-1; the D gene is possibly TRBD2 (5 bases). The origin of this receptor is a human donor in good health (CMV status not recorded). Some clones in this sample may be carry-over from other donors' samples. CDR3 nucleotide sequence: TGCAGTGCTAGAGTCTGGTCTAGCCGCAATGAGCAGTTCTTC. Amino acids: CSARVWSSRNEQFF.